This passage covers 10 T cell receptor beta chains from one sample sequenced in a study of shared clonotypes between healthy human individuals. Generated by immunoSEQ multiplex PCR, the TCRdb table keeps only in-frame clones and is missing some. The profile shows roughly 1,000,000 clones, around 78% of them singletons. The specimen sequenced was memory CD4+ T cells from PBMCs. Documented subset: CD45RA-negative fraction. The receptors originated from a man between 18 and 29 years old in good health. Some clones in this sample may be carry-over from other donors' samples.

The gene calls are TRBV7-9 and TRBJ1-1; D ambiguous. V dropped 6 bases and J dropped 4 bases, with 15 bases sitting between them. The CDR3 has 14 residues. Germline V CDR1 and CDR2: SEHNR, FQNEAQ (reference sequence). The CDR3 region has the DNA TGTGCCAGCAGTCTCACCGGGTCGGCCACTGAAGCTTTCTTT. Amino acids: CASSLTGSATEAFF. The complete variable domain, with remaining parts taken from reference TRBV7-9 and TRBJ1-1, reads DTGVSQNPRHKITKRGQNVTFRCDPISEHNRLYWYRQTLGQGPEFLTYFQNEAQLEKSRLLSDRFSAERPKGSFSTLEIQRTEQGDSAMYLCASSLTGSATEAFFGQGTRLTVV.

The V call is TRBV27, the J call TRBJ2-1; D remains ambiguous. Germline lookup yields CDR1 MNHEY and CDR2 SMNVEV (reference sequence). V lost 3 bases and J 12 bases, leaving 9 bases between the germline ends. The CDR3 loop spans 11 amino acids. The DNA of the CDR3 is TGTGCCAGCAGTTTCCCCCGATGGCAGTTCTTC. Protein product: CASSFPRWQFF.

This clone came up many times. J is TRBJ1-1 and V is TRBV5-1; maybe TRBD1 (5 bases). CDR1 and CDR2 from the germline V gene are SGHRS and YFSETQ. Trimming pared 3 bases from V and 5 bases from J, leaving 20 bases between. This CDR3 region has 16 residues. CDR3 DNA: TGCGCCAGCAGCTACGACGGGGGAACGTCGGGGACTGAAGCTTTCTTT. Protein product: CASSYDGGTSGTEAFF.

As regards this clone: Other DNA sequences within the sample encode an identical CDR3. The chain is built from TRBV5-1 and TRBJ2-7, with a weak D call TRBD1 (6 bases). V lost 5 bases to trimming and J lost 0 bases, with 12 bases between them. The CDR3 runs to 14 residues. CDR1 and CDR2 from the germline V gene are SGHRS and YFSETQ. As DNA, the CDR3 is TGCGCCAGCAGGCCGCTACAGGGCTCCTACGAGCAGTACTTC. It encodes CASRPLQGSYEQYF. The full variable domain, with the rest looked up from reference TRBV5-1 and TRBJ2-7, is KAGVTQTPRYLIKTRGQQVTLSCSPISGHRSVSWYQQTPGQGLQFLFEYFSETQRNKGNFPGRFSGRQFSNSRSEMNVSTLELGDSALYLCASRPLQGSYEQYFGPGTRLTVT.

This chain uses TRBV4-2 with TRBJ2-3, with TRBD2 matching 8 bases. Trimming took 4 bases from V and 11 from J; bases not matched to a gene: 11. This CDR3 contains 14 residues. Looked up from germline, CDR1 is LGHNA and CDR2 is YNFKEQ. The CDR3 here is CASSRRTSPPQQYF. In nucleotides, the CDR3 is TGTGCCAGCAGCCGCCGGACTAGCCCTCCTCAGCAGTATTTT.

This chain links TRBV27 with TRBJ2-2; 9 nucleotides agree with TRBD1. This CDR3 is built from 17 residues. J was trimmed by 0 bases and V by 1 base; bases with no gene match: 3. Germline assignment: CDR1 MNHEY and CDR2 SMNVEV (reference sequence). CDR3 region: CASSLWGTGTNTGELFF. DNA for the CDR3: TGTGCCAGCAGTTTATGGGGGACAGGGACGAACACCGGGGAGCTGTTTTTT.

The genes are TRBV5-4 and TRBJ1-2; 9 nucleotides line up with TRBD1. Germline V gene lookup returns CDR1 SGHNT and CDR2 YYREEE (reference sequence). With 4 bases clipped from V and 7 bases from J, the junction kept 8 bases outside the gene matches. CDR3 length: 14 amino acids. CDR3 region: CASSPQQGARGYTF. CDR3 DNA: TGTGCCAGCAGCCCACAACAGGGGGCGCGTGGCTACACCTTC.

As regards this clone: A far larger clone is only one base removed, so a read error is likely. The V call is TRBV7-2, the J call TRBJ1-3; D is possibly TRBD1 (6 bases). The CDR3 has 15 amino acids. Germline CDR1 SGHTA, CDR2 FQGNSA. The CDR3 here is CVSSRGQTPGNTIYF. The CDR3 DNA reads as TGTGTCAGCAGTCGCGGACAGACCCCTGGAAACACCATATATTTT.

The CDR3 loop reads CATRLRGGTNEKLFF. CDR3 in DNA: TGTGCCACCAGGTTGAGGGGAGGAACTAATGAAAAACTGTTTTTT. This rearrangement joins TRBV15 to TRBJ1-4; possibly TRBD1 for D (5 bases). The CDR3 consists of 15 residues. Deletions cut 6 bases from V and 1 base from J, with 12 bases between. Looked up from germline, CDR1 is LNHNV and CDR2 is YYDKDF (reference sequence).

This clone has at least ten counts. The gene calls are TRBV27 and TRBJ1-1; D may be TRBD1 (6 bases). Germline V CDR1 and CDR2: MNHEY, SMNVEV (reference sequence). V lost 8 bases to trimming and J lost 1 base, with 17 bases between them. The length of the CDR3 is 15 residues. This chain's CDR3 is CASLFFIGGNTEAFF. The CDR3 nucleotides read TGTGCCAGCTTGTTCTTCATAGGGGGGAACACTGAAGCTTTCTTT.